The 23 T cell receptor beta chains below were found in one sample sequenced in a study of T cell repertoires in cytomegalovirus infection. MiXCR was run by TCRdb on the reads, yielding one entry per CDR3 protein. The sample lists around 130,000 distinct CDR3 sequences; about 10% were seen once. Sequencing used PBMCs. The receptor source for this set is a human donor in good health (CMV status not recorded). Some clones in this sample may be carry-over from other donors' samples.

This clonotype showed up many times. The V call is TRBV28, the J call TRBJ2-3; D ambiguous. Trimming stripped 5 bases from V and 0 bases from J, with 12 bases between. The CDR3 loop spans 15 amino acids. Looked up from germline, CDR1 is MDHEN and CDR2 is SYDVKM. CDR3: CASSALTVSTDTQYF. The CDR3, as DNA: TGTGCCAGCAGTGCCTTGACCGTTAGCACAGATACGCAGTATTTT. Full variable domain (outside the CDR3, taken from reference TRBV28 and TRBJ2-3): DVKVTQSSRYLVKRTGEKVFLECVQDMDHENMFWYRQDPGLGLRLIYFSYDVKMKEKGDIPEGYSVSREKKERFSLILESASTNQTSMYLCASSALTVSTDTQYFGPGTRLTVL.

There are a few counts of this clonotype. This sequence joins TRBV2 and TRBJ2-7, with 12 positions matching TRBD2. V dropped 4 bases and J dropped 7; count of bases not matched to a gene: 5. The CDR3 spans 14 residues. Germline assignment: CDR1 SNHLY and CDR2 FYNNEI. As DNA, the CDR3 is TGTGCCAGCAGTGGTTTCGGACTAGCGGGGGAGCAGTACTTC. Encoded protein: CASSGFGLAGEQYF.

The sample holds a few counts of this clonotype. The chain joins TRBV20-1 to TRBJ2-2; D ambiguous. Germline V gives CDR1 DFQATT, CDR2 SNEGSKA (reference sequence). Trimming took 0 bases from V and 0 from J, leaving 8 bases between them. This CDR3 contains 15 residues. CDR3 protein: CSARDRLSNTGELFF. The DNA for the CDR3 is TGCAGTGCTAGAGATCGGTTGTCGAACACCGGGGAGCTGTTTTTT.

There are many counts of this clonotype. The J gene is TRBJ2-6, the V gene TRBV12-3 or TRBV12-4; 12 nucleotides line up with TRBD1. This CDR3 comprises 19 residues. The V segment lost 6 bases and the J segment 0 bases; nucleotides outside the gene matches: 9. CDR3 region: CASSRDRGLLISGANVLTF. The CDR3 bases are TGTGCCAGCAGCAGGGACAGGGGGCTTCTGATCTCTGGGGCCAACGTCCTGACTTTC.

This chain joins TRBV2 and TRBJ1-4; no reliable D call. The CDR3 runs 12 residues. Germline V gives CDR1 SNHLY, CDR2 FYNNEI. Trimming stripped 6 bases from V and 3 bases from J, with 5 bases between. Written as DNA, the CDR3 is TGTGCCAGCAGCGGGGCTAATGAAAAACTGTTTTTT. This sequence encodes CASSGANEKLFF.

This clonotype was observed a few times. This chain joins TRBV7-4 and TRBJ2-7; maybe TRBD2 (5 bases). Germline CDR1 SGHVT, CDR2 SQSDAQ. The CDR3 sequence is 11 residues long. Trimming took 5 bases from V and 11 from J, leaving 13 bases between them. In DNA form, the CDR3 reads TGTGCCAGCAGCCGGGGAGATATGAAGTACTTC. Its protein product is CASSRGDMKYF.

The J gene is TRBJ2-4, the V gene TRBV6-5, with D possibly being TRBD2 (7 bases). Germline values: CDR1 MNHEY, CDR2 SVGAGI. Trimming stripped 0 bases from V and 8 bases from J, with 14 bases between. The CDR3 contains 15 residues. CDR3 DNA sequence: TGTGCCAGCAGTTACTCCGTCGGGGGGCGGGACATTCAGTACTTC. Encoded protein: CASSYSVGGRDIQYF.

This clonotype has a count of ten or more. The chain joins TRBV4-1 to TRBJ1-2, with D possibly being TRBD1 (5 bases). Between the trimmed V and J ends, which lost 1 base and 8 bases, there was a span of 17 bases. This CDR3 has 15 amino acids. Germline V gene data show CDR1 as MGHRA and CDR2 as YSYEKL. DNA for the CDR3: TGCGCCAGCAGCCAAGTCGATGTGGGGGTTGACGGCTACACCTTC. It encodes CASSQVDVGVDGYTF.

The sample holds many counts of this clonotype. V and J are TRBV2 and TRBJ2-3; no firm D call. Germline V gene data show CDR1 as SNHLY and CDR2 as FYNNEI. Deletions cut 6 bases from V and 4 bases from J, with 8 bases between. There are 12 residues in the CDR3. The DNA for the CDR3 is TGTGCCAGCAGGAAGGTCCCAGATACGCAGTATTTT. Its protein product is CASRKVPDTQYF. Looking up the rest from reference TRBV2 and TRBJ2-3 gives the full variable domain: EPEVTQTPSHQVTQMGQEVILRCVPISNHLYFYWYRQILGQKVEFLVSFYNNEISEKSEIFDDQFSVERPDGSNFTLKIRSTKLEDSAMYFCASRKVPDTQYFGPGTRLTVL.

In this sample, this clonotype turned up many times. The rearrangement uses TRBV12-3 or TRBV12-4 and TRBJ2-5, with D unclear. The germline V and J ends were trimmed by 0 bases and 5 bases, with 10 bases remaining between them. The CDR3 consists of 14 residues. CDR3: CASSLAPVMETQYF. In nucleotides, the CDR3 is TGTGCCAGCAGTTTAGCGCCTGTGATGGAGACCCAGTACTTC.

The V call is TRBV2, the J call TRBJ2-7, with 11 positions matching TRBD1. CDR3 size: 13 residues. The V segment lost 7 bases and the J segment 6 bases; nucleotides outside the gene matches: 5. Germline V gene data show CDR1 as SNHLY and CDR2 as FYNNEI. This CDR3 is CASNRDRGSEQYF. The CDR3 DNA reads as TGTGCCAGCAACAGGGACAGGGGGAGCGAGCAGTACTTC.

A few counts support this clonotype. V usage is TRBV14 and J usage is TRBJ2-2, with D possibly TRBD1 on 5 matching bases. CDR3 length equals 13 residues. Trimming pared 3 bases from V and 5 bases from J, leaving 7 bases between. CDR1 and CDR2 from the germline V gene are SGHDN and FVKESK. As DNA, the CDR3 is TGTGCCAGCAGCCAGTACAGGACCGGGGAGCTGTTTTTT. Protein product: CASSQYRTGELFF.

Only a few counts were recorded for this clonotype. The chain recombines TRBV6-2 or TRBV6-3 with TRBJ2-5; TRBD2 agrees at 8 bases. The germline CDR1 and CDR2 sequences are MNHEY and SVGEGT. J was trimmed by 0 bases and V by 4 bases; bases with no gene match: 4. CDR3 length equals 15 residues. CDR3 DNA sequence: TGTGCCAGCAGTTCCTGGCGGGGGGACCAAGAGACCCAGTACTTC. Translating it yields CASSSWRGDQETQYF.

This clonotype was counted many times. J is TRBJ1-6 and V is TRBV19, with 8 bases aligning to TRBD1. The CDR3 consists of 14 residues. CDR1 is LNHDA, CDR2 SQIVND, per germline (reference sequence). V shed 4 bases, J shed 10 bases, and the junction held 6 bases outside the gene matches. The CDR3 sequence: CASSTDRGESPLHF. In DNA form, the CDR3 reads TGTGCCAGTAGTACCGACAGGGGTGAATCACCCCTCCACTTT.

This clonotype was picked up a small number of times. This chain joins TRBV2 and TRBJ1-2; unclear D gene. The CDR3 has 12 residues. V was cut by 4 bases and J by 4 bases, with 7 bases left in between. CDR1 is SNHLY, CDR2 FYNNEI, per germline. CDR3: CASSGMAYGYTF. In nucleotides, the CDR3 is TGTGCCAGCAGTGGGATGGCCTATGGCTACACCTTC.

This clonotype was seen many times. The chain has TRBV12-3 or TRBV12-4 and TRBJ1-2, with D hard to call. The V end lost 6 bases, the J end lost 7 bases, and 9 bases lay between the germline ends. This CDR3 is built from 11 residues. The CDR3 loop is CASSRRFGYTF. The DNA of the CDR3 is TGTGCCAGCAGCCGACGCTTTGGCTACACCTTC.

This clonotype was counted between two and nine times. The chain couples TRBV15 to TRBJ1-1; D may be TRBD1 (5 bases). The ends were cut back, 0 bases at V and 1 base at J, with 12 bases in the middle. The CDR3 runs to 16 residues. The V gene's germline CDR1 is LNHNV and CDR2 YYDKDF (reference sequence). The CDR3 sequence: CATSRESRGANTEAFF. DNA for the CDR3: TGTGCCACCAGCAGAGAATCCAGAGGGGCGAACACTGAAGCTTTCTTT.

This clonotype was recorded many times. The gene calls are TRBV4-1 and TRBJ1-2; no definite D call. Germline V CDR1 and CDR2: MGHRA, YSYEKL. Trimming removed 1 base at V and 4 bases at J, with 10 bases between. The CDR3 is made up of 14 amino acids. The CDR3 loop is CASSQGAGGYGYTF. As DNA, the CDR3 is TGCGCCAGCAGCCAAGGTGCGGGAGGCTATGGCTACACCTTC.

The V and J genes are TRBV4-1 and TRBJ1-1; TRBD1 agrees at 7 bases. Germline CDR1 reads MGHRA; CDR2 reads YSYEKL. V lost 1 base to trimming and J lost 5 bases; unmatched junction nucleotides: 7. The CDR3 has 15 amino acids. CDR3 residues: CASSQGPQGRTEAFF. CDR3 DNA: TGCGCCAGCAGCCAAGGCCCACAGGGGCGGACTGAAGCTTTCTTT.

The table lists this clonotype with many counts. The chain recombines TRBV5-1 with TRBJ2-1; 9 bases fit TRBD1. Germline CDR1 SGHRS, CDR2 YFSETQ. J gave up 4 bases and V 4 bases, and 6 bases lay outside the gene matches. This CDR3 spans 15 amino acids. The CDR3 here is CASSAGTGQYNEQFF. The CDR3 bases are TGCGCCAGCAGCGCCGGGACAGGGCAATACAATGAGCAGTTCTTC.

This clonotype was detected only a few times. The chain links TRBV29-1 to TRBJ1-2, with a weak D call TRBD1 (5 bases). V was pared by 5 bases and J by 8 bases, with 18 bases between. The CDR3 contains 13 residues. Germline assignment: CDR1 SQVTM and CDR2 ANQGSEA. In nucleotides, the CDR3 is TGCAGCGTTTCGCACCGCGGGACCGGGGGCTACACCTTC. It is translated as CSVSHRGTGGYTF.

The V gene is TRBV12-3 or TRBV12-4, the J gene TRBJ2-7, with TRBD1 matching 7 bases. V lost 6 bases to trimming and J lost 0 bases; unmatched junction nucleotides: 8. The CDR3 totals 15 residues. CDR3 coding DNA: TGTGCCAGCAGCCCCTCGACAGGGAACTCCTACGAGCAGTACTTC. As protein: CASSPSTGNSYEQYF.

This clonotype was picked up many times. The V call is TRBV7-2, the J call TRBJ2-3; D gene uncertain. CDR3 length: 13 residues. CDR1 is SGHTA and CDR2 is FQGNSA in the germline V gene. Deletions cut 6 bases from V and 6 bases from J, with 13 bases between. CDR3 DNA sequence: TGTGCCAGCAGACTCGGCCAACCGGATACGCAGTATTTT. Protein sequence: CASRLGQPDTQYF.